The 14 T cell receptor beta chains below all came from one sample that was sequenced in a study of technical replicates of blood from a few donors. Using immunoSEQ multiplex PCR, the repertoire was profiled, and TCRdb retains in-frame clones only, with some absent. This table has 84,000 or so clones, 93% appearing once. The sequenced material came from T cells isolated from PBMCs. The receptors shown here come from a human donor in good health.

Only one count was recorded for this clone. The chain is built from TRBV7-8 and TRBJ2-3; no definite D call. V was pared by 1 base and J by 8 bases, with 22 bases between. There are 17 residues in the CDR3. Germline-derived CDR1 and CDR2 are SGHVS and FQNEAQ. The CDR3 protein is CASSLVIYGSPQPTQYF. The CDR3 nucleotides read TGTGCCAGCAGCTTAGTGATCTACGGAAGCCCACAGCCTACGCAGTATTTT.

The CDR3 DNA follows: TGTGCCAGCAGCTTAGACGGTACTCAGCCCCAGCATTTT. This translates into CASSLDGTQPQHF. V and J are TRBV11-2 and TRBJ1-5; D unresolved. Germline CDR1 and CDR2: SGHAT and FQNNGV. The CDR3 spans 13 residues. With 0 bases removed from V and 6 bases from J, the gap between germline ends came to 6 bases.

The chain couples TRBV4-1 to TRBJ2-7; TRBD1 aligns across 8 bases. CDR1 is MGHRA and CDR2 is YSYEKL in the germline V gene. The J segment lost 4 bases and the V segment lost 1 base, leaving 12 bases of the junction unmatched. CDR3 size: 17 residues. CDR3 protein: CASSQASGTGMRYEQYF. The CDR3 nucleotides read TGCGCCAGCAGCCAAGCCTCCGGGACAGGCATGAGGTACGAGCAGTACTTC.

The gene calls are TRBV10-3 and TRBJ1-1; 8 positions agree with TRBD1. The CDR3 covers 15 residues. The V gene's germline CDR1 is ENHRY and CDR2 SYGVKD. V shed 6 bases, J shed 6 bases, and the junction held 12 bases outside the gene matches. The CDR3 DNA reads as TGTGCCATCAGCGATGGACAGGGTGGAGGGGCTGAAGCTTTCTTT. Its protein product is CAISDGQGGGAEAFF.

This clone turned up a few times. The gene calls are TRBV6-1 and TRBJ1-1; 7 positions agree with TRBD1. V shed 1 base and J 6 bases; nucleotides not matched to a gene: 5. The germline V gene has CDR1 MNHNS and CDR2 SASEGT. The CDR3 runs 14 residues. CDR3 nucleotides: TGTGCCAGCAGTGAAGAACAGGGGATTGCTGAAGCTTTCTTT. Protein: CASSEEQGIAEAFF.

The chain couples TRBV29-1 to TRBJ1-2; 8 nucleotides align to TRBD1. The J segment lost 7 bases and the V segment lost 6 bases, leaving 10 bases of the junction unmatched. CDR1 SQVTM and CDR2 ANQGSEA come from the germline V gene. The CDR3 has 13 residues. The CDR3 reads CSVVWQGASGYTF. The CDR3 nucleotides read TGCAGCGTCGTCTGGCAGGGGGCGTCTGGCTACACCTTC.

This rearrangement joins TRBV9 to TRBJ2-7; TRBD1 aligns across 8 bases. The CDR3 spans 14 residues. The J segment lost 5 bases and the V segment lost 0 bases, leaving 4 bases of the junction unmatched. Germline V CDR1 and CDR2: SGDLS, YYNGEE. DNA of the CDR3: TGTGCCAGCAGCGTAGGGACAGGGTCCCACGAGCAGTACTTC. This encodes CASSVGTGSHEQYF.

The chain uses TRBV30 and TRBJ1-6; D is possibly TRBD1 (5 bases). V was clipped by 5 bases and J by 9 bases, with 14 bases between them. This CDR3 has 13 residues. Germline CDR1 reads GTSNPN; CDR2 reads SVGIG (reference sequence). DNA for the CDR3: TGTGCCTGGCGACAGTTTTCCCTTTCACCCCTCCACTTT. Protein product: CAWRQFSLSPLHF. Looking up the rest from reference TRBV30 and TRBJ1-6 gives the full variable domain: SQTIHQWPATLVQPVGSPLSLECTVEGTSNPNLYWYRQAAGRGLQLLFYSVGIGQISSEVPQNLSASRPQDRQFILSSKKLLLSDSGFYLCAWRQFSLSPLHFGNGTRLTVT.

The CDR3 region has the DNA TGTGCCAGCAGCCAACTTAGCGGCCTCACTGAAGCTTTCTTT. Translated, it gives CASSQLSGLTEAFF. The chain joins TRBV14 to TRBJ1-1; unclear D gene. V was trimmed by 2 bases and J by 4 bases, leaving 11 bases between them. Germline V gene sequence: CDR1 SGHDN, CDR2 FVKESK. The CDR3 is 14 amino acids.

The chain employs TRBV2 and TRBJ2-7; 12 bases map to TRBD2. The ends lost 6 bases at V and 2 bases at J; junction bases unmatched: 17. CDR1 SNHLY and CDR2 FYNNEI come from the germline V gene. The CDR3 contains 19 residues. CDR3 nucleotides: TGTGCCAGCAGCTTACAGGCTAGCGGGAGGGCCGTGGTTGCCTACGAGCAGTACTTC. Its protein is CASSLQASGRAVVAYEQYF.

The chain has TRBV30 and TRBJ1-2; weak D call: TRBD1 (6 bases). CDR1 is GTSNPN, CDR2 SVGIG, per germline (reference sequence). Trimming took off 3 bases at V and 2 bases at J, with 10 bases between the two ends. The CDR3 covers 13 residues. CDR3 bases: TGTGCCTGGAGCCTCACAGGGAACTATGGCTACACCTTC. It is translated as CAWSLTGNYGYTF.

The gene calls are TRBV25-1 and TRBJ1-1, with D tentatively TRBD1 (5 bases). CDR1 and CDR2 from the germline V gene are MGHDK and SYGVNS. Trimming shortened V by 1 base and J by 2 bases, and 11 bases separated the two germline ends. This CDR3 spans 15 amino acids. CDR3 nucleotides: TGTGCCAGCAGTGAATCGGGGGGGACTAACACTGAAGCTTTCTTT. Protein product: CASSESGGTNTEAFF.

The CDR3 loop is CASSNPTAQWGPYEQYF. Written as DNA, the CDR3 is TGTGCCAGCAGCAACCCGACCGCGCAATGGGGGCCCTACGAGCAGTACTTC. The chain recombines TRBV21-1 with TRBJ2-7; no DNA check was done on the table's D call, TRBD1. TRBV21-1 is assigned pseudogene status. The CDR3 contains 17 residues.

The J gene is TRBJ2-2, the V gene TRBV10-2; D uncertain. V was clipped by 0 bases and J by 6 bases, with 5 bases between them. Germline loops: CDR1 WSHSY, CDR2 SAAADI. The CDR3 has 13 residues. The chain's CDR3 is CASSESQAGELFF. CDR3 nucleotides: TGCGCCAGCAGTGAGTCGCAGGCCGGGGAGCTGTTTTTT.